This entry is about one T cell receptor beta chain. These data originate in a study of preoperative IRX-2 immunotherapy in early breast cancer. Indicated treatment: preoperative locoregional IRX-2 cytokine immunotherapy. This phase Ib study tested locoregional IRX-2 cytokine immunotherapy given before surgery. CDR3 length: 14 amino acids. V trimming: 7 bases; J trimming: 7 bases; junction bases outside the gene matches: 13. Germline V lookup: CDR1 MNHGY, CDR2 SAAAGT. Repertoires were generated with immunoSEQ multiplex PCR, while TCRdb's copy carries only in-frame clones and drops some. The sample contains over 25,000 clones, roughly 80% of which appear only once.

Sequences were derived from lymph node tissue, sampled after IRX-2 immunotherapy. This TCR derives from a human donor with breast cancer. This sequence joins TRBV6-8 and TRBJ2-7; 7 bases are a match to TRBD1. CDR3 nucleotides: TGTGCCAGCACCAGGAGACAGGGAATAATAGAGCAGTACTTC. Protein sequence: CASTRRQGIIEQYF.